The clone carrying this TCR beta chain showed up just a few times. The germline V gene encodes CDR1 SGHRS and CDR2 YFSETQ. V was clipped by 6 bases and J by 7 bases; unmatched bases: 8. This CDR3 contains 15 residues. Only in-frame clones appear in the TCRdb table, and some are missing; sequencing was by immunoSEQ multiplex PCR. The repertoire holds about 100,000 clones, with about 88% as singletons. The record originates from a study of blood T cell repertoires in COVID-19. On the study more broadly: PBMCs, B-cell-depleted T cells, or T cells were the source of the cDNA or gDNA that made up the material.

Sequenced sample: peripheral blood. This sequence joins TRBV5-1 and TRBJ1-6, with TRBD1 matching over 9 bases. The sequence came from a man aged 80 or over with acute or convalescent COVID-19. The CDR3 reads CASTRGQGENSPLHF. CDR3 DNA sequence: TGCGCCAGCACTCGGGGACAGGGCGAAAATTCACCCCTCCACTTT.